Below, 8 T cell receptor beta chains from the same sample are listed, as sequenced in a study of blood T cells in healthy people across ages. Sample-barcoded 5' priming and a J-beta primer mix drove a second PCR of about 7 to 12 cycles. TCRdb independently ran MiXCR on the 5' RACE reads; one entry per CDR3 protein. The data show more than 650,000 distinct CDR3 sequences, 22% seen once. The sequencing input was blood. The receptors stem from a man between 70 and 80 years old in good health.

This chain uses TRBV9 with TRBJ2-1, with 8 bases lining up with TRBD2. Germline-derived CDR1 and CDR2 are SGDLS and YYNGEE. V gave up 3 bases and J gave up 4 bases; unmatched junction bases: 6. CDR3 size: 15 residues. The DNA for the CDR3 is TGTGCCAGCAGCGGTACTAGCGGATTGTACAATGAGCAGTTCTTC. This sequence encodes CASSGTSGLYNEQFF.

J is TRBJ1-5 and V is TRBV12-3 or TRBV12-4; a weak D match, TRBD1 (5 bases). The CDR3 is 14 amino acids. Trimming removed 6 bases at V and 3 bases at J, with 12 bases between. The CDR3 here is CASSMGRDNQPQHF. The CDR3 DNA is TGTGCCAGCAGCATGGGCAGGGACAATCAGCCCCAGCATTTT.

The chain links TRBV20-1 to TRBJ1-2; the D is unclear. V gave up 5 bases and J gave up 6 bases, with 13 bases separating them. The CDR3 loop spans 12 amino acids. Germline V gene data show CDR1 as DFQATT and CDR2 as SNEGSKA (reference sequence). The chain's CDR3 is CSAADARHGYTF. CDR3 in DNA: TGCAGTGCTGCGGACGCGAGGCATGGCTACACCTTC.

As regards this clonotype: One end of the junction varies from germline; a read error may be responsible. V usage is TRBV20-1 and J usage is TRBJ2-1; D not resolved. This CDR3 has 15 residues. Germline CDR1 DFQATT, CDR2 SNEGSKA (reference sequence). The CDR3, as DNA: TGCAGTGCTAGAGGAGCTCCAAACTCCCACAATGAGCAGTTCTTC. Translating gives CSARGAPNSHNEQFF.

The rearrangement links TRBV6-5 to TRBJ2-6; 11 nucleotides align to TRBD1. The germline V gene has CDR1 MNHEY and CDR2 SVGAGI. This CDR3 contains 18 residues. With V trimmed by 1 base and J by 1 base, 3 bases remained unmatched. The CDR3 here is CASSYWTGGASGANVLTF. CDR3 nucleotides: TGTGCCAGCAGTTACTGGACAGGGGGCGCTTCTGGGGCCAACGTCCTGACTTTC.

The chain couples TRBV7-2 to TRBJ2-1, with 10 bases fitting TRBD2. V gave up 1 base and J gave up 8 bases; unmatched junction bases: 11. In germline, CDR1 is SGHTA, CDR2 FQGNSA. The CDR3 is made up of 17 amino acids. The CDR3 bases are TGTGCCAGCAGCTTAGGTGCAGCGGGAGGGCCTGAGGATGAGCAGTTCTTC. Residues: CASSLGAAGGPEDEQFF. The full variable domain, in which reference TRBV7-2 and TRBJ2-1 provide the parts outside the CDR3, is GAGVSQSPSNKVTEKGKDVELRCDPISGHTALYWYRQSLGQGLEFLIYFQGNSAPDKSGLPSDRFSAERTGGSVSTLTIQRTQQEDSAVYLCASSLGAAGGPEDEQFFGPGTRLTVL.

The chain recombines TRBV14 with TRBJ2-5; D perhaps matches TRBD2 (7 bases). The V end lost 3 bases, the J end lost 2 bases, and 16 bases lay between the germline ends. The CDR3 extends over 16 amino acids. Germline V lookup: CDR1 SGHDN, CDR2 FVKESK. The CDR3 loop reads CASSQYRAGGQETQYF. The CDR3, as DNA: TGTGCCAGCAGCCAGTACAGGGCCGGGGGGCAAGAGACCCAGTACTTC.

The chain combines TRBV20-1 with TRBJ2-3; TRBD2 aligns across 14 bases. The CDR3 totals 17 residues. Germline values: CDR1 DFQATT, CDR2 SNEGSKA (reference sequence). Trimming at V came to 0 bases and at J to 1 base, leaving 3 bases not matched to a gene. The CDR3 DNA reads TGCAGTGCTAGAGATCCGACTAGCGGGGGGGGCACAGATACGCAGTATTTT. Translation: CSARDPTSGGGTDTQYF.